The clone carrying this TCR beta chain came up a few times. Its specificity is unknown. Profiling relied on immunoSEQ multiplex PCR, and the TCRdb table lists in-frame clones only, not all of them. The repertoire holds about 750,000 clones, with around 93% as singletons. Naive CD8 cells lacked CD45RO, underwent positive selection for CCR7 and left out terminally differentiated effector memory CD45RA+ cells. The sample belongs to a study of shared clonotypes between healthy human individuals. Turning to the study itself: Every donor yielded three CD4 naive, three CD4 memory, two CD8 naive and one CD8 memory plate. Overall study findings and caveats: Incompleteness in sorted-subset sequencing, despite large depth, was shown by rarefaction.

This CDR3 has 15 amino acids. V lost 4 bases and J lost 3, with 15 bases in between. CDR1 and CDR2 (germline): SEHNR, FQNEAQ (reference sequence). The receptor's source is a man in his thirties or forties in good health. This chain connects TRBV7-9 to TRBJ1-2; D unclear. Source material: naive CD8+ T cells sorted from blood. In DNA, the CDR3 is TGTGCCAGCAGCTCCGGAGCCAGAACGGACTATGGCTACACCTTC. It translates to CASSSGARTDYGYTF.